These 32 T cell receptor beta chains share one sample of origin, sequenced in a study of CD8 T cells in Susac syndrome (dated by TCRdb to the late 2010s). Library prep was done by the immunoSEQ multiplex PCR assay. RNA was extracted using the RNeasy kit, and roughly 0.45 to 1 ug of the RNA was reverse transcribed with random hexamers. TCRdb reworked the public reads: Q25 trimming with fastp, MiXCR clone assembly, productive beta chains retained. Every distinct CDR3 protein forms one entry, paired with its most common genes and DNA. The sample records over 150,000 distinct CDR3 sequences, about 96% of which are singletons. Around 0.12% of the sample rests with the top ten. The source material was CD4+ T cells from PBMCs. The receptors come from a human donor with Susac syndrome.

The V call is TRBV7-9, the J call TRBJ2-3; no clear D. The germline gives CDR1 SEHNR, CDR2 FQNEAQ (reference sequence). The CDR3 consists of 14 residues. The V end was cut by 7 bases, the J end by 3 bases, with 14 bases between. CDR3 loop: CASNPRSITDTQYF. The CDR3 nucleotides are TGTGCCAGCAACCCCCGCTCCATTACAGATACGCAGTATTTT. Together with reference TRBV7-9 and TRBJ2-3, the CDR3 gives the full variable domain: DTGVSQNPRHKITKRGQNVTFRCDPISEHNRLYWYRQTLGQGPEFLTYFQNEAQLEKSRLLSDRFSAERPKGSFSTLEIQRTEQGDSAMYLCASNPRSITDTQYFGPGTRLTVL.

The V and J genes are TRBV9 and TRBJ2-5; D gene unclear. The length of the CDR3 is 14 residues. Germline V gives CDR1 SGDLS, CDR2 YYNGEE. Between the trimmed V and J ends, which lost 0 bases and 0 bases, there was a span of 6 bases. This chain's CDR3 is CASSVGPYQETQYF. CDR3 nucleotides: TGTGCCAGCAGCGTAGGTCCATACCAAGAGACCCAGTACTTC. Supplemented by reference TRBV9 and TRBJ2-5, the full variable domain reads DSGVTQTPKHLITATGQRVTLRCSPRSGDLSVYWYQQSLDQGLQFLIQYYNGEERAKGNILERFSAQQFPDLHSELNLSSLELGDSALYFCASSVGPYQETQYFGPGTRLLVL.

A few counts support this clonotype. This chain joins TRBV20-1 and TRBJ2-5; possibly TRBD2 for D (6 bases). CDR3 size: 11 residues. V gave up 5 bases and J gave up 5 bases, with 9 bases separating them. Germline V gives CDR1 DFQATT, CDR2 SNEGSKA (reference sequence). CDR3 in amino acids: CSAGGKETQYF. The CDR3 DNA reads TGCAGTGCTGGCGGGAAGGAGACCCAGTACTTC.

The chain uses TRBV3-1 and TRBJ2-7, with TRBD2 matching over 10 bases. Germline V gene data show CDR1 as LGHDT and CDR2 as YNNKEL (reference sequence). V was pared by 6 bases and J by 3 bases, with 5 bases of the junction left unmatched. This CDR3 spans 14 amino acids. The CDR3 coding sequence is TGTGCCAGCAGGAGAGCGGGAGGGGACTACGAGCAGTACTTC. It encodes CASRRAGGDYEQYF.

The chain carries TRBV12-3 or TRBV12-4 and TRBJ2-7, with 8 nucleotides matching TRBD1. J lost 0 bases, V lost 2 bases, and 6 bases had no gene match. This CDR3 is built from 16 residues. The CDR3 spells CASSLSGGYLSYEQYF. The CDR3, as DNA: TGTGCCAGCAGTTTATCAGGGGGCTACCTCTCCTACGAGCAGTACTTC.

The rearrangement links TRBV6-5 to TRBJ1-1; a weak D match, TRBD1 (5 bases). There are 13 residues in the CDR3. V was trimmed by 7 bases and J by 8 bases, leaving 17 bases between them. Germline lookup yields CDR1 MNHEY and CDR2 SVGAGI. The chain's CDR3 is CASISRVAGEAFF. CDR3 in DNA: TGTGCCAGCATCTCCAGGGTCGCCGGGGAAGCTTTCTTT.

This chain connects TRBV18 to TRBJ1-5; D remains ambiguous. Germline loops: CDR1 KGHSH, CDR2 LQKENI. This CDR3 spans 13 amino acids. V gave up 3 bases and J gave up 5 bases, with 8 bases separating them. The chain's CDR3 is CASSPSDDQPQHF. CDR3 DNA: TGTGCCAGCTCACCCTCGGATGATCAGCCCCAGCATTTT.

This rearrangement joins TRBV28 to TRBJ2-7; TRBD1 aligns across 12 bases. Germline CDR1 reads MDHEN; CDR2 reads SYDVKM. Unmatched junction bases numbered 8, after V lost 6 bases and J lost 2 bases. This CDR3 comprises 16 residues. The CDR3 here is CASSTPGQGAPYEQYF. As DNA, the CDR3 is TGTGCCAGCAGCACACCGGGACAGGGGGCCCCCTACGAGCAGTACTTC.

The chain is built from TRBV7-2 and TRBJ2-7; the D is unclear. The CDR3 totals 13 residues. CDR1 SGHTA and CDR2 FQGNSA come from the germline V gene. The ends were cut back, 5 bases at V and 7 bases at J, with 15 bases in the middle. The CDR3 sequence is CASSENSWGEQYV. CDR3 DNA: TGTGCCAGCAGCGAAAATTCATGGGGTGAGCAGTACGTC.

V is TRBV7-2 and J is TRBJ2-5, with unresolved D. V gave up 5 bases and J gave up 5 bases, with 12 bases separating them. Per the germline V gene, CDR1 is SGHTA and CDR2 is FQGNSA. The CDR3 consists of 13 residues. The DNA of the CDR3 is TGTGCCAGCAGCCGCGGCAGTTCTGAGACCCAGTACTTC. Its translation: CASSRGSSETQYF.

The rearrangement links TRBV3-1 to TRBJ1-2, with D unclear. This CDR3 has 15 amino acids. V was trimmed by 1 base and J by 4 bases, leaving 13 bases between them. Germline CDR1 is LGHDT and CDR2 is YNNKEL (reference sequence). CDR3 sequence reads: CASSQGTLRRYGYTF. DNA for the CDR3: TGTGCCAGCAGCCAAGGTACTCTAAGACGCTATGGCTACACCTTC.

Only one count was recorded for this clonotype. The rearrangement links TRBV2 to TRBJ2-2; D is perhaps TRBD1 or TRBD2 (6 bases each). The CDR3 contains 15 residues. V lost 0 bases, J lost 7 bases, and 12 bases lay in between. The V gene's germline CDR1 is SNHLY and CDR2 FYNNEI. The CDR3 is CASSEALGGHGELFF. Written as DNA, the CDR3 is TGTGCCAGCAGTGAAGCGCTGGGGGGACACGGGGAGCTGTTTTTT. The complete variable domain, with remaining parts taken from reference TRBV2 and TRBJ2-2, reads EPEVTQTPSHQVTQMGQEVILRCVPISNHLYFYWYRQILGQKVEFLVSFYNNEISEKSEIFDDQFSVERPDGSNFTLKIRSTKLEDSAMYFCASSEALGGHGELFFGEGSRLTVL.

This rearrangement joins TRBV28 to TRBJ2-1, with a possible D match to TRBD2 (5 bases). This CDR3 is built from 16 residues. In germline, CDR1 is MDHEN, CDR2 SYDVKM. The V gene lost 5 bases and the J gene lost 0 bases, with 14 bases spanning the gap. In nucleotides, the CDR3 is TGTGCCAGCAGTCCACCCGGGATACTCTCCTACAATGAGCAGTTCTTC. This gives the protein CASSPPGILSYNEQFF.

The chain employs TRBV5-1 and TRBJ1-1, with unresolved D. V lost 4 bases, J lost 0 bases, and 16 bases lay in between. CDR1 SGHRS and CDR2 YFSETQ come from the germline V gene. The CDR3 spans 16 residues. The CDR3 protein is CASSPAGGIMNTEAFF. As DNA, the CDR3 is TGCGCCAGCAGCCCGGCGGGAGGAATTATGAACACTGAAGCTTTCTTT.

V usage is TRBV4-2 and J usage is TRBJ2-6; the D is unclear. This CDR3 is built from 18 residues. Trimming pared 0 bases from V and 3 bases from J, leaving 15 bases between. Germline V gene data show CDR1 as LGHNA and CDR2 as YNFKEQ. CDR3 sequence (DNA): TGTGCCAGCAGCCAAGATCCGGCCGGCTGGGATGGGGCCAACGTCCTGACTTTC. Its protein product is CASSQDPAGWDGANVLTF.

V and J are TRBV7-9 and TRBJ1-5; tentatively, D is TRBD1 (5 bases). The germline V gene has CDR1 SEHNR and CDR2 FQNEAQ (reference sequence). This CDR3 is built from 14 residues. With 4 bases removed from V and 4 bases from J, the gap between germline ends came to 11 bases. This chain's CDR3 is CASSSSAGNQPQHF. CDR3 bases: TGTGCCAGCAGCTCATCGGCAGGGAATCAGCCCCAGCATTTT. The variable domain in full, completed from reference TRBV7-9 and TRBJ1-5, reads DTGVSQNPRHKITKRGQNVTFRCDPISEHNRLYWYRQTLGQGPEFLTYFQNEAQLEKSRLLSDRFSAERPKGSFSTLEIQRTEQGDSAMYLCASSSSAGNQPQHFGDGTRLSIL.

The V and J genes are TRBV14 and TRBJ2-3, with D tentatively TRBD2 (6 bases). The germline gives CDR1 SGHDN, CDR2 FVKESK. Trimming removed 4 bases at V and 7 bases at J, with 15 bases between. This CDR3 is built from 14 residues. The chain's CDR3 is CASSPQVGLNTQYF. CDR3 nucleotide sequence: TGTGCCAGCAGCCCGCAAGTGGGACTTAATACGCAGTATTTT. The complete variable domain, with remaining parts taken from reference TRBV14 and TRBJ2-3, reads EAGVTQFPSHSVIEKGQTVTLRCDPISGHDNLYWYRRVMGKEIKFLLHFVKESKQDESGMPNNRFLAERTGGTYSTLKVQPAELEDSGVYFCASSPQVGLNTQYFGPGTRLTVL.

The rearrangement joins TRBV7-3 to TRBJ2-7; a weak D match, TRBD2 (5 bases). The CDR3 runs to 14 residues. V lost 2 bases and J 4 bases, leaving 12 bases between the germline ends. The germline V gene encodes CDR1 SGHTA and CDR2 FQGTGA. The CDR3 protein is CASSLWTRTYEQYV. Written as DNA, the CDR3 is TGTGCCAGCAGCTTATGGACGCGGACTTACGAGCAGTACGTC.

The chain employs TRBV14 and TRBJ2-7, with D unclear. Germline V gene sequence: CDR1 SGHDN, CDR2 FVKESK. V dropped 4 bases and J dropped 0 bases, with 7 bases sitting between them. CDR3 length: 13 residues. CDR3 loop: CASSRTSSYEQYV. CDR3 sequence (DNA): TGTGCCAGCAGCCGCACGAGCTCCTACGAGCAGTACGTC.

The genes are TRBV7-8 and TRBJ1-5; D gene uncertain. The CDR3 loop spans 15 amino acids. CDR1 SGHVS and CDR2 FQNEAQ come from the germline V gene. Between the trimmed V and J ends, which lost 3 bases and 1 base, there was a span of 10 bases. The CDR3 bases are TGTGCCAGCAGCTTTACTTCCTGGAGCAATCAGCCCCAGCATTTT. It yields the protein CASSFTSWSNQPQHF.

The chain recombines TRBV6-2 or TRBV6-3 with TRBJ2-7, with 9 bases aligning to TRBD2. After removal of 6 bases from V and 4 bases from J, the junction contained 7 bases not matched to a gene. This CDR3 comprises 14 residues. Germline CDR1 and CDR2: MNHEY and SVGEGT. CDR3 residues: CASRRSGSQYEQYF. The CDR3 nucleotides are TGTGCCAGCAGACGTAGCGGGAGCCAATACGAGCAGTACTTC.

The chain has TRBV18 and TRBJ2-3; no reliable D call. Germline V gene sequence: CDR1 KGHSH, CDR2 LQKENI. The CDR3 sequence is 13 residues long. Trimming removed 4 bases from V and 0 bases from J, with 5 bases in between. In DNA form, the CDR3 reads TGTGCCAGCTCACTTTCTAGCACAGATACGCAGTATTTT. This gives the protein CASSLSSTDTQYF.

V usage is TRBV20-1 and J usage is TRBJ2-3; unclear D gene. From germline, CDR1 is DFQATT and CDR2 SNEGSKA (reference sequence). V dropped 8 bases and J dropped 1 base, with 7 bases sitting between them. This CDR3 is 11 amino acids long. The CDR3 DNA reads TGCAGTACCCGGGGCACAGATACGCAGTATTTT. This translates into CSTRGTDTQYF.

The V gene is TRBV7-2, the J gene TRBJ2-5; TRBD2 aligns across 9 bases. This CDR3 has 17 amino acids. The ends lost 1 base at V and 4 bases at J; junction bases unmatched: 10. Germline assignment: CDR1 SGHTA and CDR2 FQGNSA. The CDR3 nucleotides read TGTGCCAGCAGCTTAGTTCTAGCGGGACCCGGAGGAGAGACCCAGTACTTC. It is translated as CASSLVLAGPGGETQYF.

The rearrangement uses TRBV9 and TRBJ2-5; tentatively, D is TRBD2 (6 bases). The CDR3 runs 15 residues. Trimming took 0 bases from V and 3 from J, leaving 12 bases between them. Germline lookup yields CDR1 SGDLS and CDR2 YYNGEE. In DNA, the CDR3 is TGTGCCAGCAGCGTAGCGGCAGGGAGGAAAGAGACCCAGTACTTC. Its translation: CASSVAAGRKETQYF.

The DNA for the CDR3 is TGTGCCAGCAGCTTACAGGGGCTGGAGACCCAGTACTTC. Protein: CASSLQGLETQYF. The chain has TRBV7-9 and TRBJ2-5, with D perhaps matching TRBD1 (6 bases). CDR1 and CDR2 from the germline V gene are SEHNR and FQNEAQ (reference sequence). The CDR3 sequence is 13 residues long. The germline V and J ends were trimmed by 2 bases and 5 bases, with 9 bases remaining between them.

The chain is built from TRBV29-1 and TRBJ2-7; 10 nucleotides line up with TRBD1. CDR1 is SQVTM, CDR2 ANQGSEA, per germline. The CDR3 loop spans 13 amino acids. The V gene end was trimmed by 8 bases and the J gene end by 1 base; junction bases not matched to a gene: 5. For the CDR3, the DNA is TGCAGCATACCGGGACAGGGGTCCTACGAGCAGTACTTC. Translation gives CSIPGQGSYEQYF.

The chain links TRBV11-2 to TRBJ1-2; no reliable D call. V lost 2 bases to trimming and J lost 5 bases, with 15 bases between them. The CDR3 length is 15 residues. Per germline, CDR1 SGHAT and CDR2 FQNNGV. Here the CDR3 DNA reads TGTGCCAGCAGCTTATCGCGGACCGGGCGGTATGGCTACACCTTC. As protein: CASSLSRTGRYGYTF.

This chain's CDR3 is CASSPGPRTTQETQYF. CDR3 nucleotide sequence: TGTGCCAGCAGCCCGGGACCCCGGACCACACAAGAGACCCAGTACTTC. The chain is built from TRBV7-9 and TRBJ2-5; D assignment may be TRBD1 or TRBD2 (5 bases each). Germline assignment: CDR1 SEHNR and CDR2 FQNEAQ (reference sequence). Trimming pared 5 bases from V and 2 bases from J, leaving 18 bases between. The CDR3 sequence is 16 residues long.

The CDR3 loop reads CSAQQSTGTQYF. DNA of the CDR3: TGCAGCGCACAACAGTCCACGGGGACCCAGTACTTC. This rearrangement joins TRBV29-1 to TRBJ2-5; D unresolved. This CDR3 has 12 amino acids. Trimming removed 7 bases from V and 7 bases from J, with 16 bases in between. Germline V gene sequence: CDR1 SQVTM, CDR2 ANQGSEA.

The rearrangement links TRBV18 to TRBJ2-5; D is ambiguous. This CDR3 spans 14 amino acids. Trimming took off 0 bases at V and 1 base at J, with 6 bases between the two ends. Germline V gene data show CDR1 as KGHSH and CDR2 as LQKENI. In DNA form, the CDR3 reads TGTGCCAGCTCACCACCCAGGCCCCAAGAGACCCAGTACTTC. Translation gives CASSPPRPQETQYF.

The chain joins TRBV5-1 to TRBJ1-1, with 10 bases lining up with TRBD1. Losses at the gene ends were 3 bases for V and 1 base for J; bases not matched to a gene: 3. This CDR3 has 15 amino acids. Germline CDR1 and CDR2: SGHRS and YFSETQ. CDR3 in DNA: TGCGCCAGCAGCTCGGGACAGGGGACGAACACTGAAGCTTTCTTT. It is translated as CASSSGQGTNTEAFF.